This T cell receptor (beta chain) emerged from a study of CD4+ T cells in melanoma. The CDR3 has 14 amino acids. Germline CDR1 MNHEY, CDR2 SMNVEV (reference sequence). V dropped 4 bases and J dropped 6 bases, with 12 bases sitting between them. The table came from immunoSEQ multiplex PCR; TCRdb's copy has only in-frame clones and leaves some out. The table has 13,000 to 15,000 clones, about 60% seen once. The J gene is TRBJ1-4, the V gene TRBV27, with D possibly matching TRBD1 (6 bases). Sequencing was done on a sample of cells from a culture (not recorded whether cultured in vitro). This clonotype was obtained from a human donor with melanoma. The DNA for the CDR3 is TGTGCCAGCAGTTGGACAGCGCGGGATGAAAAACTGTTTTTT. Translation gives CASSWTARDEKLFF.